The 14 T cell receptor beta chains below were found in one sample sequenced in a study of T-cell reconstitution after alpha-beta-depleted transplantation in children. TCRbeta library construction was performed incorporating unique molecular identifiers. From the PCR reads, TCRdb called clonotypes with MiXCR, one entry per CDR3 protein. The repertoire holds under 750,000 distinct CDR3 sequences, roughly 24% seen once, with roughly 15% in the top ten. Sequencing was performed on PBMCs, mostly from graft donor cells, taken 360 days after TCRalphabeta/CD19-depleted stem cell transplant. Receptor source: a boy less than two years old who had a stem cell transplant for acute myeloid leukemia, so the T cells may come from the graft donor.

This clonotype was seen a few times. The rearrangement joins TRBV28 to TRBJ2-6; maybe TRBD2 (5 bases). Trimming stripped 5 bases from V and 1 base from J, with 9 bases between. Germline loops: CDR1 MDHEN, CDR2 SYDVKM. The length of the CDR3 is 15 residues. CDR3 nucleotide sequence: TGTGCCAGCAGTCCTCGCGGGTCTGGGGCCAACGTCCTGACTTTC. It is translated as CASSPRGSGANVLTF. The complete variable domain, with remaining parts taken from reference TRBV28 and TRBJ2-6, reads DVKVTQSSRYLVKRTGEKVFLECVQDMDHENMFWYRQDPGLGLRLIYFSYDVKMKEKGDIPEGYSVSREKKERFSLILESASTNQTSMYLCASSPRGSGANVLTFGAGSRLTVL.

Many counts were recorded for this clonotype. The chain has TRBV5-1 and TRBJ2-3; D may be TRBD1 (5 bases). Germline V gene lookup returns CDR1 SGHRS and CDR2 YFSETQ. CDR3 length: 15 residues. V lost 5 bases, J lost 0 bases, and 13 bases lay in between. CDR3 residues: CASSVTATSTDTQYF. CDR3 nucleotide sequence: TGCGCCAGCAGTGTGACAGCTACAAGCACAGATACGCAGTATTTT.

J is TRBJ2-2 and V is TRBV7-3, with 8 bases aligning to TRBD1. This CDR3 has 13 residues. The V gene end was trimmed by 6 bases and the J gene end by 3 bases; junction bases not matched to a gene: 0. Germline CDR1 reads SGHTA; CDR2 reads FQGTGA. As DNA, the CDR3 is TGTGCCAGCAGACAGGGGGACACCGGGGAGCTGTTTTTT. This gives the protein CASRQGDTGELFF.

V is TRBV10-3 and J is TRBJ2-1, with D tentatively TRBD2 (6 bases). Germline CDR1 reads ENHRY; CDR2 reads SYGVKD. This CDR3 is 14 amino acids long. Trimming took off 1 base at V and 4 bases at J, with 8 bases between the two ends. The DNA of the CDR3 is TGTGCCATCAGTGAGTGGGGGGATTACAATGAGCAGTTCTTC. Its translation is CAISEWGDYNEQFF.

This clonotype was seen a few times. DNA for the CDR3: TGTGCCATCAGTGATCATCCGGGACAGGGGACGAATGAGCAGTTCTTC. Its protein product is CAISDHPGQGTNEQFF. The chain recombines TRBV10-3 with TRBJ2-1, with TRBD1 matching over 10 bases. The CDR3 runs to 16 residues. Per germline, CDR1 ENHRY and CDR2 SYGVKD. With 3 bases clipped from V and 7 bases from J, the junction kept 9 bases outside the gene matches.

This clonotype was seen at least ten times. The CDR3 reads CSAIPGTGPSGANVLTF. In DNA form, the CDR3 reads TGCAGTGCTATTCCCGGGACAGGGCCCTCTGGGGCCAACGTCCTGACTTTC. The rearrangement uses TRBV20-1 and TRBJ2-6; 9 nucleotides agree with TRBD1. This CDR3 has 17 residues. V lost 4 bases and J lost 0; bases outside the gene matches: 7. Per germline, CDR1 DFQATT and CDR2 SNEGSKA (reference sequence).

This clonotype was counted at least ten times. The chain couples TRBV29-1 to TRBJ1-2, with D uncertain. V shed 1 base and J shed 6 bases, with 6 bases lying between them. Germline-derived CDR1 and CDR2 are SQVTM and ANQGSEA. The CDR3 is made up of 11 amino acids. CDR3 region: CSVEAGDGYTF. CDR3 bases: TGCAGCGTTGAAGCGGGCGATGGCTACACCTTC.

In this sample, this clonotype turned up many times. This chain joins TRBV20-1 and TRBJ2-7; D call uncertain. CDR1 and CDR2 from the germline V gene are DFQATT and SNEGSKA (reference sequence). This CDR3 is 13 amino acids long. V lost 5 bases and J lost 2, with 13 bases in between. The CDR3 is CSAALTGTYEQYV. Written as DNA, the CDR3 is TGCAGTGCTGCCCTGACTGGGACCTACGAGCAGTACGTC.

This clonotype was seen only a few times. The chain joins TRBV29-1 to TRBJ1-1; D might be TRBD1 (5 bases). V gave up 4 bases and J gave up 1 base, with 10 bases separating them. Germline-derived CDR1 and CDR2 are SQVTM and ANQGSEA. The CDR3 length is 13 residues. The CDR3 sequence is CSVARDWNTEAFF. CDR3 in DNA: TGCAGCGTTGCCAGGGACTGGAACACTGAAGCTTTCTTT.

CDR3 nucleotide sequence: TGTGCCAGCAGCTCAGGGGTAGGGGGCAATCAGCCCCAGCATTTT. Protein product: CASSSGVGGNQPQHF. The genes are TRBV28 and TRBJ1-5; a possible D gene is TRBD1 (6 bases). The CDR3 loop spans 15 amino acids. Trimming took 6 bases from V and 2 from J, leaving 14 bases between them. Germline V gene sequence: CDR1 MDHEN, CDR2 SYDVKM.

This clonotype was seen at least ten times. CDR3 DNA sequence: TGCGCCAGCAGCCAAGGGACAGGGGTTTGGAACTATGGCTACACCTTC. Protein sequence: CASSQGTGVWNYGYTF. This rearrangement joins TRBV4-3 to TRBJ1-2; 9 bases line up with TRBD1. The CDR3 covers 16 residues. V lost 1 base, J lost 2 bases, and 5 bases stayed unmatched. Germline V CDR1 and CDR2: LGHNA, YSLEER.

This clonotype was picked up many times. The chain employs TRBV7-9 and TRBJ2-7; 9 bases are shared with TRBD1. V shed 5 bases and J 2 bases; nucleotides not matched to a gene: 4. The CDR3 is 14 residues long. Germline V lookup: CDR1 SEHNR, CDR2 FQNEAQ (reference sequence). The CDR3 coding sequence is TGTGCCAGCAGCGTCGGGACAGGGCCCTACGAGCAGTACTTC. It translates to CASSVGTGPYEQYF.

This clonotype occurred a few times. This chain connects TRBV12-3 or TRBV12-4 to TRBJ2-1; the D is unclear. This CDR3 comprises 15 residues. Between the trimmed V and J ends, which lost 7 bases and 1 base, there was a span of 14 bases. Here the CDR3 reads CASKSSPNSYNEQFF. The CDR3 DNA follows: TGTGCCAGCAAATCGTCACCGAATTCCTACAATGAGCAGTTCTTC.

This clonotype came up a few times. The CDR3 region has the DNA TGTGCCAGCAGCTTAGCCCCAGGGGGGGGTATCTACGAGCAGTACGTC. Translating it yields CASSLAPGGGIYEQYV. The gene calls are TRBV7-2 and TRBJ2-7; either TRBD1 or TRBD2 may fit D (7 bases each). The V end lost 0 bases, the J end lost 3 bases, and 15 bases lay between the germline ends. In germline, CDR1 is SGHTA, CDR2 FQGNSA. The CDR3 has 16 amino acids.